This TCR beta chain stems from a study of T cell responses to AZD1222 COVID-19 vaccine. A remark on this clone: Its antigen is unknown.

CDR1 is GTSNPN, CDR2 SVGIG, per germline (reference sequence). V dropped 2 bases and J dropped 5 bases, with 21 bases sitting between them. The CDR3 loop spans 16 amino acids. Method: immunoSEQ multiplex PCR; TCRdb's copy keeps in-frame clones and lacks some. The data contain some 150,000 clones, approximately 93% of them singletons. Overall study findings and caveats: There were vaccine-associated CD4 TCRs across spike, dominant at 160-218 and 743-854. Breadth and depth of Spike-specific TCRs rose after two AZD1222 doses.

This clonotype was obtained from an adult in good health. The chain couples TRBV30 to TRBJ2-5, with TRBD2 as a possible D gene (6 bases). The sample was peripheral blood, taken on day 0 of AZD1222 vaccination. CDR3 protein: CAWSRASARPRETQYF. The CDR3 DNA reads as TGTGCCTGGAGTAGGGCTAGCGCCAGGCCAAGGGAGACCCAGTACTTC.